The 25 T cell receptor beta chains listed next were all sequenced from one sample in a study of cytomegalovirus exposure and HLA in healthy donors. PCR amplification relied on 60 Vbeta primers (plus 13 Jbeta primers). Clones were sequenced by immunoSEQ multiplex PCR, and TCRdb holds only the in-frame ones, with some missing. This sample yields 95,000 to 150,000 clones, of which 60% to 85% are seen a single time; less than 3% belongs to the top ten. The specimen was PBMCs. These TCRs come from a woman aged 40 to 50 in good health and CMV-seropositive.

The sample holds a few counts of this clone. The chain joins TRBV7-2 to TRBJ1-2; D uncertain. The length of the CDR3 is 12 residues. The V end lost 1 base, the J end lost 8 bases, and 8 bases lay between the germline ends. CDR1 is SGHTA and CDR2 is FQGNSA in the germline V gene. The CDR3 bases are TGTGCCAGCAGCTTAGAAATCGGGGGCTACACCTTC. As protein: CASSLEIGGYTF.

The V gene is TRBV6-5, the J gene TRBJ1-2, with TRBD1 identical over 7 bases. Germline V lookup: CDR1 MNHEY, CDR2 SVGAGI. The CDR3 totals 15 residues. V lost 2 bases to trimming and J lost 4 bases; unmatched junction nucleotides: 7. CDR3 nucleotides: TGTGCCAGCAGTTACAGGGGGCGGACCGCCTATGGCTACACCTTC. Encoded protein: CASSYRGRTAYGYTF.

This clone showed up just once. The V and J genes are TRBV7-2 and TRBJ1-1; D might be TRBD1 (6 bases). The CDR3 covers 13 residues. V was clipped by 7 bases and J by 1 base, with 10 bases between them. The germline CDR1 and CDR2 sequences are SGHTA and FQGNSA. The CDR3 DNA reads TGTGCCAGCAACCGACAGGCGAACACTGAAGCTTTCTTT. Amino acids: CASNRQANTEAFF.

CDR3 protein: CASSYSSGKAFF. The CDR3 region has the DNA TGTGCCAGCAGTTACTCGAGTGGTAAAGCTTTCTTT. This sequence joins TRBV6-6 and TRBJ1-1; no clear D. The CDR3 is made up of 12 amino acids. Trimming left V 0 bases short and J 9 bases short, with 8 bases between. Looked up from germline, CDR1 is MNHNY and CDR2 is SVGAGI (reference sequence).

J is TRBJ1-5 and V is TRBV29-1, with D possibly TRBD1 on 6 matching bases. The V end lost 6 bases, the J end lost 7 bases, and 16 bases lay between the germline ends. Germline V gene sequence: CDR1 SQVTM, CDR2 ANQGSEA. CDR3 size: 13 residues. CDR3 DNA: TGCAGCGTGTCACAGGGTTTGGAACAGCCCCAGCATTTT. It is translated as CSVSQGLEQPQHF.

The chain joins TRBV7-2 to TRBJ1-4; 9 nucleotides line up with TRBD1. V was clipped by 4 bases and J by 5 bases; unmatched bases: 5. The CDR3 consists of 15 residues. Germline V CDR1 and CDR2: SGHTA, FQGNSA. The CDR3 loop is CASSSGTGPNEKLFF. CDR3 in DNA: TGTGCCAGCAGCTCGGGGACAGGGCCGAATGAAAAACTGTTTTTT.

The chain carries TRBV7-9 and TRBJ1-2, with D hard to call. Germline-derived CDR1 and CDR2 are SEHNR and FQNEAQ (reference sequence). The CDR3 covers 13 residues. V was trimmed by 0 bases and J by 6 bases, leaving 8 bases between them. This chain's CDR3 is CASSLANSDGYTF. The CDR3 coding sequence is TGTGCCAGCAGCTTAGCCAACAGTGATGGCTACACCTTC.

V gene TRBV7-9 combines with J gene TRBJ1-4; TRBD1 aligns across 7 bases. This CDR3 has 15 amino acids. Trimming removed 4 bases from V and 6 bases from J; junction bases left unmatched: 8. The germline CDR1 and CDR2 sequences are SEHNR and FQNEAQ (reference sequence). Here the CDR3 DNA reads TGTGCCAGCAGCTACTCGACAGGGACGGATGAAAAACTGTTTTTT. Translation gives CASSYSTGTDEKLFF.

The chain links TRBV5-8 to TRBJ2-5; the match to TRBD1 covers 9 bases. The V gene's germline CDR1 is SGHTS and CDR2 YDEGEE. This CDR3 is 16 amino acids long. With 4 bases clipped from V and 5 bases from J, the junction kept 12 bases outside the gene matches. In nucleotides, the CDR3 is TGTGCCAGCAGCCTGGACACGGGACAGGGTTGGGAGACCCAGTACTTC. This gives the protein CASSLDTGQGWETQYF. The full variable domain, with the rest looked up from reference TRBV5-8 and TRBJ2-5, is EAGVTQSPTHLIKTRGQQATLRCSPISGHTSVYWYQQALGLGLQFLLWYDEGEERNRGNFPPRFSGRQFPNYSSELNVNALELEDSALYLCASSLDTGQGWETQYFGPGTRLLVL.

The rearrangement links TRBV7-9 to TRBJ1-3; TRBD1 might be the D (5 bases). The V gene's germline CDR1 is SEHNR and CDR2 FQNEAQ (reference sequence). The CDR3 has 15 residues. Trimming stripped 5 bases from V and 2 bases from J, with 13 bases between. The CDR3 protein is CASSRSGSPGNTIYF. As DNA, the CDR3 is TGTGCCAGCAGCCGTTCAGGGTCCCCTGGAAACACCATATATTTT.

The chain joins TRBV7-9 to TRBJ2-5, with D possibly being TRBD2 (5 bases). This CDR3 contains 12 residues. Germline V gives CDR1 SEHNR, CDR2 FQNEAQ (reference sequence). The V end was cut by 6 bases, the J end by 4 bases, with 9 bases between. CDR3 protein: CASRERAETQYF. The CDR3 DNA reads TGTGCCAGCAGAGAGAGGGCAGAGACCCAGTACTTC.

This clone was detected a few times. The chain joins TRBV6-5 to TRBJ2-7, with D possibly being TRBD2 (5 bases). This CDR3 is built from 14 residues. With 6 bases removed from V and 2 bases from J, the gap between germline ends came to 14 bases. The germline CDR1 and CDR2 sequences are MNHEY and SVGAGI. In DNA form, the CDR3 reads TGTGCCAGCAGCCTCGGGATACCACCCTACGAGCAGTACTTC. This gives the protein CASSLGIPPYEQYF.

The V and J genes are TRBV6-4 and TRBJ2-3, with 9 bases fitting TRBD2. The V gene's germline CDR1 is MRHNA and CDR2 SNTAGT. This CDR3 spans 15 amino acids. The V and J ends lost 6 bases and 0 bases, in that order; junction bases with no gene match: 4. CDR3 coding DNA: TGTGCCAGCAGCGCCACTAGCGGGAGCACAGATACGCAGTATTTT. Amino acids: CASSATSGSTDTQYF.

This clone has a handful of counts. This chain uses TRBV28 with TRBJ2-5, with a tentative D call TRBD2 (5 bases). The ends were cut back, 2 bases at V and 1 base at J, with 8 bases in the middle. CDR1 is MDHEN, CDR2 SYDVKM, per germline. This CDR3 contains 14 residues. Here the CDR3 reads CASSLMDSQETQYF. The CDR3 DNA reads TGTGCCAGCAGTTTAATGGACTCCCAAGAGACCCAGTACTTC.

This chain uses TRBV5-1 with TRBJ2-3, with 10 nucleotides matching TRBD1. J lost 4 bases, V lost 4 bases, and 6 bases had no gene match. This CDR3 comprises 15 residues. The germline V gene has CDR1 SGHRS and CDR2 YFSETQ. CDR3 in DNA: TGCGCCAGCAGCCCTGGACAGGGGGGCGCAGATACGCAGTATTTT. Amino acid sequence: CASSPGQGGADTQYF.

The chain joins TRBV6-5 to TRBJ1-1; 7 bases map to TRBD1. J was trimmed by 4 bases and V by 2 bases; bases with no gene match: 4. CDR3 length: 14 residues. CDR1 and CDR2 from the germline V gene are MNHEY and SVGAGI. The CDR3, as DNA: TGTGCCAGCAGTTACGAGGGGGCGAGCACTGAAGCTTTCTTT. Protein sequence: CASSYEGASTEAFF.

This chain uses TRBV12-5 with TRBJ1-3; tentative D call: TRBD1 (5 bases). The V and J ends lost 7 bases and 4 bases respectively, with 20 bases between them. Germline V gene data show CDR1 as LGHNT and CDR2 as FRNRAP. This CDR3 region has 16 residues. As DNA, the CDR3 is TGTGCTAGTGCCCCTCCTTGGGGGGTGCGGGGAAACACCATATATTTT. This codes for CASAPPWGVRGNTIYF.

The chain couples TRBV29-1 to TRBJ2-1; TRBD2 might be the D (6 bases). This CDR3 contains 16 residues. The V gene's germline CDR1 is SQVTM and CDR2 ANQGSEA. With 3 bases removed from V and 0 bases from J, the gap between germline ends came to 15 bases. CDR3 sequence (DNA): TGCAGCGTTGAGGGGCGACGGGGGAGCTCCTACAATGAGCAGTTCTTC. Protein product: CSVEGRRGSSYNEQFF.

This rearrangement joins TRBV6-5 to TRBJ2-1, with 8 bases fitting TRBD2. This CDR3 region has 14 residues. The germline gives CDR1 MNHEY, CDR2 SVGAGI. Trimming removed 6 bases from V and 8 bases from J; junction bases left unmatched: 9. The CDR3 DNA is TGTGCCAGCAGATCGGCGGGGGGAGGGTATGAGCAGTTCTTC. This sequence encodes CASRSAGGGYEQFF.

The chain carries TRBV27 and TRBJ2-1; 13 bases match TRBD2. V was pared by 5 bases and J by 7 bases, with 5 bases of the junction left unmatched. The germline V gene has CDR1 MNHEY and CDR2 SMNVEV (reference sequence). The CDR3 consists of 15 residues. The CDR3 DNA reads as TGTGCCAGCAGTCCCGGGACTAGCGGGAAGAATGAGCAGTTCTTC. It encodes CASSPGTSGKNEQFF.

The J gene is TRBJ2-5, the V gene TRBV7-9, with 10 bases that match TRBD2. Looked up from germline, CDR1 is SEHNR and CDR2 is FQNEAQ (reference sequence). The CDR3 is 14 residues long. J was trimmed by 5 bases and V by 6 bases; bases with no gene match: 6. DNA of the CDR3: TGTGCCAGCAGTCAACCGGGACTAGCGGAGACCCAGTACTTC. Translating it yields CASSQPGLAETQYF. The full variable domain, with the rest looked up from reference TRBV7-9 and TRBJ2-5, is DTGVSQNPRHKITKRGQNVTFRCDPISEHNRLYWYRQTLGQGPEFLTYFQNEAQLEKSRLLSDRFSAERPKGSFSTLEIQRTEQGDSAMYLCASSQPGLAETQYFGPGTRLLVL.

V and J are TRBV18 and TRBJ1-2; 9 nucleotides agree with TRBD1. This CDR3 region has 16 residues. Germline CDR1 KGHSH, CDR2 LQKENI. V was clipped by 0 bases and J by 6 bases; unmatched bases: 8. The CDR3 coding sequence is TGTGCCAGCTCACCACCGAAGACAGGGGGAAGGGATGGCTACACCTTC. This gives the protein CASSPPKTGGRDGYTF.

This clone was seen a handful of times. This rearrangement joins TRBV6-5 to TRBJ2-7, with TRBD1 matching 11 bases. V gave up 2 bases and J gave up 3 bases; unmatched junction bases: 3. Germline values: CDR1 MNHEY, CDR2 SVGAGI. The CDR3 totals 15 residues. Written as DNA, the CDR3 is TGTGCCAGCAGTTACAGCGGGACAGGGGGCTACGAGCAGTACTTC. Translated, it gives CASSYSGTGGYEQYF.

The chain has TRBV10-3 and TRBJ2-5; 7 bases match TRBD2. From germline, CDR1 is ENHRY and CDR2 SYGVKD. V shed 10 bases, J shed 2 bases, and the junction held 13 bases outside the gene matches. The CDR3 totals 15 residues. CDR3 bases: TGTGCCACCAAAAAGGGCGGGGGAAGACAAGAGACCCAGTACTTC. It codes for CATKKGGGRQETQYF.

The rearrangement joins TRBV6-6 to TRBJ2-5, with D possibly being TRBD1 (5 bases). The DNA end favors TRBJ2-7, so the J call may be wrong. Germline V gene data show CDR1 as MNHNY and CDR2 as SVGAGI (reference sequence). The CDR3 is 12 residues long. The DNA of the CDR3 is TGTGCCAGCAGCCCAGGGTCCTACGAGCAGTACTTC. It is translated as CASSPGSYEQYF.